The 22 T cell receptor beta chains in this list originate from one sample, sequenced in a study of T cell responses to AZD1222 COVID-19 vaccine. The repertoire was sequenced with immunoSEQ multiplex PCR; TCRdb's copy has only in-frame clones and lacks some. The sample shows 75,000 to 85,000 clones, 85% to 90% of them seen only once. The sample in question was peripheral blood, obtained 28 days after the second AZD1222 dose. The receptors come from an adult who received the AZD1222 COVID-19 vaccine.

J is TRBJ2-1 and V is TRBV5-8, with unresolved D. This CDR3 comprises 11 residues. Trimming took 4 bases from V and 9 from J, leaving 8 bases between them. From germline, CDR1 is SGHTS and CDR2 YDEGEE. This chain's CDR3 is CASSPYGEQFF. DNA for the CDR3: TGTGCCAGCAGCCCCTACGGTGAGCAGTTCTTC.

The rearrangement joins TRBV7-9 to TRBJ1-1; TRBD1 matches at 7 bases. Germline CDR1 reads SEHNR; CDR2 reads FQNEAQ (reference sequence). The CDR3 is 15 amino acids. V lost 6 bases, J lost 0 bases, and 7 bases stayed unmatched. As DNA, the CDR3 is TGTGCCAGCAGTAAACAGGGGACCATGAACACTGAAGCTTTCTTT. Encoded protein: CASSKQGTMNTEAFF. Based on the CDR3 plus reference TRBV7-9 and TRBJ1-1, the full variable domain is DTGVSQNPRHKITKRGQNVTFRCDPISEHNRLYWYRQTLGQGPEFLTYFQNEAQLEKSRLLSDRFSAERPKGSFSTLEIQRTEQGDSAMYLCASSKQGTMNTEAFFGQGTRLTVV.

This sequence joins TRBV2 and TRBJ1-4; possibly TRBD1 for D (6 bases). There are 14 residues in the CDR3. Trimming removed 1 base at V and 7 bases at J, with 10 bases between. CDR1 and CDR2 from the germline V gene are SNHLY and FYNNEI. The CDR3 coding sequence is TGTGCCAGCAGTGAAGGGGGGCTGGGTGAAAAACTGTTTTTT. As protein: CASSEGGLGEKLFF.

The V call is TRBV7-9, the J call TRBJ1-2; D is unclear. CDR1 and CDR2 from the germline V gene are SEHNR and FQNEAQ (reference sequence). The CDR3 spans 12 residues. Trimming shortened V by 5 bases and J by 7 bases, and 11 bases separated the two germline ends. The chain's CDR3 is CASSPYSTGYTF. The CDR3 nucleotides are TGTGCCAGCAGCCCTTACAGTACTGGCTACACCTTC.

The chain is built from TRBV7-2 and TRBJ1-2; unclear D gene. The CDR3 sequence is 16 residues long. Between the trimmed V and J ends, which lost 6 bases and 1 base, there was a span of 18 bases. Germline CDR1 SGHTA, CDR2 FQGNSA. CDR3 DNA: TGTGCCAGCAGGAGAACCGTCGGCGGATATAACTATGGCTACACCTTC. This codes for CASRRTVGGYNYGYTF.

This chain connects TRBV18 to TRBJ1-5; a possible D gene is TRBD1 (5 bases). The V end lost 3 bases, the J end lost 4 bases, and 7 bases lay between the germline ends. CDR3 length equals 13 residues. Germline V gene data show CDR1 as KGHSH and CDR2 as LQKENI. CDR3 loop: CASSPTENQPQHF. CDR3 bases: TGTGCCAGCTCACCGACAGAGAATCAGCCCCAGCATTTT.

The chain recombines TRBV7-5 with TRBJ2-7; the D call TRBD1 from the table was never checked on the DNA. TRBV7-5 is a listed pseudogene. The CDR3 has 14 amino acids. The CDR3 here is CVRSPRDTEAEQYF. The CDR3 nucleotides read TGTGTCAGAAGCCCCCGGGACACCGAGGCCGAGCAGTACTTC.

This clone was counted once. The CDR3 DNA reads TGCGCCAGCAGCCCCTTGGGGGGAGCGAACACCGGGGAGCTGTTTTTT. Protein product: CASSPLGGANTGELFF. The chain uses TRBV5-1 and TRBJ2-2; TRBD2 might be the D (6 bases). CDR1 and CDR2 from the germline V gene are SGHRS and YFSETQ. Trimming took 4 bases from V and 0 from J, leaving 13 bases between them. The CDR3 contains 16 residues.

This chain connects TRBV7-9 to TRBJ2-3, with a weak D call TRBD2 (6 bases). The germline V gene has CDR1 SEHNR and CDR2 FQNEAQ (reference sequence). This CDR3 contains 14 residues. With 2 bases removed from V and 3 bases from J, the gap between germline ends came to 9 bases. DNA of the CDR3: TGTGCCAGCAGCTTATGGGACTTAACAGATACGCAGTATTTT. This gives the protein CASSLWDLTDTQYF.

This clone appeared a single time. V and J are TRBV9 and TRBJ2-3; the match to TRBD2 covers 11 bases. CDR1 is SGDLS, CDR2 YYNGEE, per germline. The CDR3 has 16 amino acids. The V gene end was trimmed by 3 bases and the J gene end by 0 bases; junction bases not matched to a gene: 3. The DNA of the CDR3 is TGTGCCAGCAGCGCGACTAGCGGGGCGAGCACAGATACGCAGTATTTT. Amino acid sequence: CASSATSGASTDTQYF. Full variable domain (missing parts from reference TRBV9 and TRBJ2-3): DSGVTQTPKHLITATGQRVTLRCSPRSGDLSVYWYQQSLDQGLQFLIQYYNGEERAKGNILERFSAQQFPDLHSELNLSSLELGDSALYFCASSATSGASTDTQYFGPGTRLTVL.

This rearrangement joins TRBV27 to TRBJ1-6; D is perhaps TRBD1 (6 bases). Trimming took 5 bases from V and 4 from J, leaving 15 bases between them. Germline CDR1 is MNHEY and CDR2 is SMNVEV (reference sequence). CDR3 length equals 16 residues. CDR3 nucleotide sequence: TGTGCCAGCAGTCCACTGGACAGTCCTTATAATTCACCCCTCCACTTT. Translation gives CASSPLDSPYNSPLHF.

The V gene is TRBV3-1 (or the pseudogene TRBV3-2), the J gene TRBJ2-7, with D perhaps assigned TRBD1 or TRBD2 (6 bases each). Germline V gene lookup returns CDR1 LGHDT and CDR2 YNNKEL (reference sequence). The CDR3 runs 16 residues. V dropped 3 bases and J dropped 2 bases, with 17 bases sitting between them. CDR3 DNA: TGTGCCAGCAGCCACCTTGGAAGGGGGGAGGCCTACGAGCAGTACTTC. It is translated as CASSHLGRGEAYEQYF.

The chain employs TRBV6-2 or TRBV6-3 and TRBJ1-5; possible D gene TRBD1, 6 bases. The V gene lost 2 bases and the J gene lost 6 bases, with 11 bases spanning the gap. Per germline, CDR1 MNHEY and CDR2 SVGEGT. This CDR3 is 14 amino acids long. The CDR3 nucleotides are TGTGCCAGCAGTTACGGGGGGGCCGGTCAGCCCCAGCATTTT. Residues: CASSYGGAGQPQHF.

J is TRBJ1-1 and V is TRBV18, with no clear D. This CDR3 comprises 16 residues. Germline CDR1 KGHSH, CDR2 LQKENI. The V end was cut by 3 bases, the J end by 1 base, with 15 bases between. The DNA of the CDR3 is TGTGCCAGCTCACCTTATAGTCGAGGAGGGAACACTGAAGCTTTCTTT. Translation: CASSPYSRGGNTEAFF. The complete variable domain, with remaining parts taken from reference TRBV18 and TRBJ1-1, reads NAGVMQNPRHLVRRRGQEARLRCSPMKGHSHVYWYRQLPEEGLKFMVYLQKENIIDESGMPKERFSAEFPKEGPSILRIQQVVRGDSAAYFCASSPYSRGGNTEAFFGQGTRLTVV.

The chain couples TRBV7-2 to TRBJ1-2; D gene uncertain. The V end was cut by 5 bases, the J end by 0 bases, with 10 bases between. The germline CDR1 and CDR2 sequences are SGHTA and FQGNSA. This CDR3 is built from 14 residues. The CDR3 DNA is TGTGCCAGCAGCAAGGGCCTCTCTAACTATGGCTACACCTTC. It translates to CASSKGLSNYGYTF. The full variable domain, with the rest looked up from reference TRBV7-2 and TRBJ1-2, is GAGVSQSPSNKVTEKGKDVELRCDPISGHTALYWYRQSLGQGLEFLIYFQGNSAPDKSGLPSDRFSAERTGGSVSTLTIQRTQQEDSAVYLCASSKGLSNYGYTFGSGTRLTVV.

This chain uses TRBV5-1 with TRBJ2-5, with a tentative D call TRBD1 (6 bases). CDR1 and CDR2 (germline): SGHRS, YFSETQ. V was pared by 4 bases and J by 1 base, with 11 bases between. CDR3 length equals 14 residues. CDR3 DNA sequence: TGCGCCAGCAGCCCCGGGACAACCCAAGAGACCCAGTACTTC. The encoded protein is CASSPGTTQETQYF.

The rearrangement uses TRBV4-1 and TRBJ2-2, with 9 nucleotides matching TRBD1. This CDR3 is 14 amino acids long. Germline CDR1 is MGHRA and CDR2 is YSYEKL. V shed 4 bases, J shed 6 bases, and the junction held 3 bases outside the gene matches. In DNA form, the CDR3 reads TGCGCCAGCAGCCGGGACAGGGTTCCCGGGGAGCTGTTTTTT. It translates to CASSRDRVPGELFF.

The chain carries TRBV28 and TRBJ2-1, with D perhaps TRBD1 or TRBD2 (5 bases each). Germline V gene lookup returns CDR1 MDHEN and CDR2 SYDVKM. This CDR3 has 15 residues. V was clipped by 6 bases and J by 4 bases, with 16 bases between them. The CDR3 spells CASSHHSGGYNEQFF. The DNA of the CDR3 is TGTGCCAGCAGCCACCACAGTGGGGGATACAATGAGCAGTTCTTC.

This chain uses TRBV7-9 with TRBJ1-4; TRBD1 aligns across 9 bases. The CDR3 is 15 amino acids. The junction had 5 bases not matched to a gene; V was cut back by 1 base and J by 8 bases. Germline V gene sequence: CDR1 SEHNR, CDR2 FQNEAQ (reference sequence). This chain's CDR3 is CASSLGRDRVEKLFF. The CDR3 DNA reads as TGTGCCAGCAGCTTAGGCCGGGACAGGGTGGAAAAACTGTTTTTT.

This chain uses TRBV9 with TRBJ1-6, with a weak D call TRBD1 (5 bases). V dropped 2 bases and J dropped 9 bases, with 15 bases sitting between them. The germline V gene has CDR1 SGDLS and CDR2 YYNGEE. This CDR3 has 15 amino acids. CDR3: CASSVQTGGSSPLHF. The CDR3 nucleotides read TGTGCCAGCAGCGTCCAGACCGGGGGGAGTTCACCCCTCCACTTT. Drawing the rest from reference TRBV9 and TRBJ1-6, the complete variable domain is DSGVTQTPKHLITATGQRVTLRCSPRSGDLSVYWYQQSLDQGLQFLIQYYNGEERAKGNILERFSAQQFPDLHSELNLSSLELGDSALYFCASSVQTGGSSPLHFGNGTRLTVT.

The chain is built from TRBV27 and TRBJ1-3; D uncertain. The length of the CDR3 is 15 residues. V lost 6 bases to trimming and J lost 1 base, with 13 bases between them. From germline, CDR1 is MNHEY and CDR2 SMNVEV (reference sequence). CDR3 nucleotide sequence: TGTGCCAGCAGGCCGCGAACTCTTTCTGGAAACACCATATATTTT. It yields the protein CASRPRTLSGNTIYF.

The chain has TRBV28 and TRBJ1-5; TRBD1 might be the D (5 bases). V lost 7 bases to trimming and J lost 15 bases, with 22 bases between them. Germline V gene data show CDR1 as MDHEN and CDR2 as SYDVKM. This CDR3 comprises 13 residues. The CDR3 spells CASINTWEGIPHF. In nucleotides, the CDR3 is TGTGCCAGCATCAATACCTGGGAGGGGATCCCGCATTTT.